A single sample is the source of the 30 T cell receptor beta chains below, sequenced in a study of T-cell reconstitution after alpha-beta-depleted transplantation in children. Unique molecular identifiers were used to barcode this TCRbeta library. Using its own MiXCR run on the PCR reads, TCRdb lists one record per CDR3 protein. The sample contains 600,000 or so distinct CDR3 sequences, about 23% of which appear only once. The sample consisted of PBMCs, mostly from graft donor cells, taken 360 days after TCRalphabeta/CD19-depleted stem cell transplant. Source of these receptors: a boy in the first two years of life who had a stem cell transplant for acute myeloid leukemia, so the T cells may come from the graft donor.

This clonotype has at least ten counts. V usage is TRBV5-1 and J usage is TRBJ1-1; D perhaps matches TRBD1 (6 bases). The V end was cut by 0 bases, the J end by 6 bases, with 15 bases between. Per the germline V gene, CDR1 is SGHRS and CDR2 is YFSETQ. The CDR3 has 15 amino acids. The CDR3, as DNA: TGCGCCAGCAGCTTGGCACCCAGGGGAGGACCTGAAGCTTTCTTT. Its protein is CASSLAPRGGPEAFF.

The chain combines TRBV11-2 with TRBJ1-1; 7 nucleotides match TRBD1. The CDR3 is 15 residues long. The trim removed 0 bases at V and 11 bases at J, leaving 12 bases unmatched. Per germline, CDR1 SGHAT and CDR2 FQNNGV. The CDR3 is CASSLDGQGGVVAFF. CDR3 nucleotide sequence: TGTGCCAGCAGCTTAGATGGGCAGGGGGGTGTTGTTGCTTTCTTT.

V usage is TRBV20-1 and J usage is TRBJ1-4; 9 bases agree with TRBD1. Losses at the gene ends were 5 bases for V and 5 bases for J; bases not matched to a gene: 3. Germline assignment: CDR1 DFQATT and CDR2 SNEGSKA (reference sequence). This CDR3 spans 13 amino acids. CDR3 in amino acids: CSAHGTGNEKLFF. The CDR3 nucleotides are TGCAGTGCTCACGGGACAGGGAATGAAAAACTGTTTTTT.

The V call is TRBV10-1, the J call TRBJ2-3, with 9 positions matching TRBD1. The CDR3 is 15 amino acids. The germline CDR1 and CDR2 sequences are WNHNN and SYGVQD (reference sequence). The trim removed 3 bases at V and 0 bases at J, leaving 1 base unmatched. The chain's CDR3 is CASSEGTGSTDTQYF. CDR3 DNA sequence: TGCGCCAGCAGTGAAGGGACAGGGAGCACAGATACGCAGTATTTT.

CDR3 nucleotides: TGTGCCAGCAAGGAACAGGGTCCCAATGAAAAACTGTTTTTT. This codes for CASKEQGPNEKLFF. This chain uses TRBV6-7 with TRBJ1-4; tentatively, D is TRBD1 (6 bases). TRBV6-7 counts as an open reading frame of uncertain function. The CDR3 covers 14 residues. The V gene lost 7 bases and the J gene lost 5 bases, with 14 bases spanning the gap.

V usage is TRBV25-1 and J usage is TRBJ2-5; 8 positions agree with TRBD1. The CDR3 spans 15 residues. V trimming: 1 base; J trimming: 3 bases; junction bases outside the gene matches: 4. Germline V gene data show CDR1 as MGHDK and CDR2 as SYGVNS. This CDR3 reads CASSESMDREETQYF. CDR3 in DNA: TGTGCCAGCAGTGAATCCATGGACAGGGAAGAGACCCAGTACTTC.

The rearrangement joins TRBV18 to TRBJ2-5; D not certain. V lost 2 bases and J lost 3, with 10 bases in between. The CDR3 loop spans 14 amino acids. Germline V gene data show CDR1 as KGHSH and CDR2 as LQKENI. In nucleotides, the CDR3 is TGTGCCAGCTCACCAGGGAACAAGAAAGAGACCCAGTACTTC. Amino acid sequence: CASSPGNKKETQYF.

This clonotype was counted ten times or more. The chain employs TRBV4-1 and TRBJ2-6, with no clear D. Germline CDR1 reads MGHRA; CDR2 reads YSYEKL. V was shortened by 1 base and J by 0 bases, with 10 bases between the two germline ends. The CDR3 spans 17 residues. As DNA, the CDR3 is TGCGCCAGCAGCCAAGGAAAGCCCTACTCTGGGGCCAACGTCCTGACTTTC. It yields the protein CASSQGKPYSGANVLTF.

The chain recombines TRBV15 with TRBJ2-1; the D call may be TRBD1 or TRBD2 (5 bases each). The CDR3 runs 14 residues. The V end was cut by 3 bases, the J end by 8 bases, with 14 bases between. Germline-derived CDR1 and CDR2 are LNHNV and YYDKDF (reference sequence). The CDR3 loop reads CATSSRKVGDEQFF. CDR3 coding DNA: TGTGCCACCAGCAGCCGGAAAGTGGGGGATGAGCAGTTCTTC.

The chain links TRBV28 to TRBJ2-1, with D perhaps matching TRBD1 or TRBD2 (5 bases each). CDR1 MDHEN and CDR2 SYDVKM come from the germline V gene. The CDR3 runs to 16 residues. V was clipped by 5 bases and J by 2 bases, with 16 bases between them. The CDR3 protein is CASSHPGARTYNEQFF. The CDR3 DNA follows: TGTGCCAGCAGTCACCCCGGGGCCAGGACCTACAATGAGCAGTTCTTC.

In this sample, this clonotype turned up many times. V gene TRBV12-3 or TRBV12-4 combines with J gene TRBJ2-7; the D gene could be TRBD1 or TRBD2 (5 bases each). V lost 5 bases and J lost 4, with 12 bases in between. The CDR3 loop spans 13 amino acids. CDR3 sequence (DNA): TGTGCCAGCAGTAAAGCAGGGAGATACGAGCAGTACGTC. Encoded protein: CASSKAGRYEQYV.

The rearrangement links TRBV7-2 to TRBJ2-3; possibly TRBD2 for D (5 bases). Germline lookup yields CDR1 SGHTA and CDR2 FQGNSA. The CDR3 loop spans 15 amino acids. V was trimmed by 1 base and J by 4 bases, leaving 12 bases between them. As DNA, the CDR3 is TGTGCCAGCAGCTTAGAATTGGACTTCCCAGATACGCAGTATTTT. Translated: CASSLELDFPDTQYF.

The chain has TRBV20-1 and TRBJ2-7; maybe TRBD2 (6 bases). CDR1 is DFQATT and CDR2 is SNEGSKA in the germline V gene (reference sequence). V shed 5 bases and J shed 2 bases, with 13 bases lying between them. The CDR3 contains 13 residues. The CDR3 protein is CSAPIGLPYEQYF. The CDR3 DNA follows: TGCAGTGCTCCTATTGGACTACCCTACGAGCAGTACTTC.

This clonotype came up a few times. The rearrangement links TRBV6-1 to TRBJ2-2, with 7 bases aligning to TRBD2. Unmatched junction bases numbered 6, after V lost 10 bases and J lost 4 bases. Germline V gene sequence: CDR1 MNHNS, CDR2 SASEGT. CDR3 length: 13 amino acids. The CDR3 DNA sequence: TGTGCCACCCGGAGCGGGGCCACCGGGGAGCTGTTTTTT. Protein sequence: CATRSGATGELFF.

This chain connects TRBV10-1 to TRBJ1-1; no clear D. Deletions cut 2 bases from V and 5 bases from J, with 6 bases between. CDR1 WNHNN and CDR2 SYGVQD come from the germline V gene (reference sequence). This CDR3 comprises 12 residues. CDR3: CASSELGTEAFF. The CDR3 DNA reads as TGCGCCAGCAGTGAGCTGGGTACTGAAGCTTTCTTT.

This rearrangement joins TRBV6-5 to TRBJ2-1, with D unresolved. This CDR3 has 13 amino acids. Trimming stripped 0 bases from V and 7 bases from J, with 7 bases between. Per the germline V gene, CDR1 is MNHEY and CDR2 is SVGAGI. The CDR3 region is CASSYSRFNEQFF. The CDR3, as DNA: TGTGCCAGCAGTTACTCGAGATTTAATGAGCAGTTCTTC.

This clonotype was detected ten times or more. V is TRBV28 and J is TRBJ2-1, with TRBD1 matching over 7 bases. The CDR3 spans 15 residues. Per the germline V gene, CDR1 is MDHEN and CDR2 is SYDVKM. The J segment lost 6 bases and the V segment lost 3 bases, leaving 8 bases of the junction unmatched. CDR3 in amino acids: CASSLRGRVPNEQFF. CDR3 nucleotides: TGTGCCAGCAGTTTGAGGGGGCGCGTACCCAATGAGCAGTTCTTC. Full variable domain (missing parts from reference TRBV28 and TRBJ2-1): DVKVTQSSRYLVKRTGEKVFLECVQDMDHENMFWYRQDPGLGLRLIYFSYDVKMKEKGDIPEGYSVSREKKERFSLILESASTNQTSMYLCASSLRGRVPNEQFFGPGTRLTVL.

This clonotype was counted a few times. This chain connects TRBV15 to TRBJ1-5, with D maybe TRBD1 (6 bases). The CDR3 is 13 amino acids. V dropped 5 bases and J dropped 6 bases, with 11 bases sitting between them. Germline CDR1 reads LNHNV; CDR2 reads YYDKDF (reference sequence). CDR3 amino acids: CATSQGLSQPQHF. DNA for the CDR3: TGTGCCACCAGCCAGGGGTTGAGTCAGCCCCAGCATTTT.

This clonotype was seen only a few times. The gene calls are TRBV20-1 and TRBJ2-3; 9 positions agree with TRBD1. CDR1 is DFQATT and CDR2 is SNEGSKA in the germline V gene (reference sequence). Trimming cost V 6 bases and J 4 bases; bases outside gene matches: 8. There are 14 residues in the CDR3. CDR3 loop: CSAKQGALADTQYF. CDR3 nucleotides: TGCAGTGCGAAACAGGGGGCCCTCGCAGATACGCAGTATTTT.

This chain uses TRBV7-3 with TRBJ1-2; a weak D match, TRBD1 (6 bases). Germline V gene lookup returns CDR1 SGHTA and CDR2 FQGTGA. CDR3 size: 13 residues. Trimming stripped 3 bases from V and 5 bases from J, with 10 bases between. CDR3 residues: CASSLERGYGYTF. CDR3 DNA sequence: TGTGCCAGCAGCTTGGAAAGGGGGTATGGCTACACCTTC.

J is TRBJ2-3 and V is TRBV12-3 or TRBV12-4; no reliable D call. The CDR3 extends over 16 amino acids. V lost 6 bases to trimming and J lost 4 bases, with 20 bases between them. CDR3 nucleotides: TGTGCCAGCAGCCGTCTCATACTAAATGGGGCAGATACGCAGTATTTT. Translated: CASSRLILNGADTQYF.

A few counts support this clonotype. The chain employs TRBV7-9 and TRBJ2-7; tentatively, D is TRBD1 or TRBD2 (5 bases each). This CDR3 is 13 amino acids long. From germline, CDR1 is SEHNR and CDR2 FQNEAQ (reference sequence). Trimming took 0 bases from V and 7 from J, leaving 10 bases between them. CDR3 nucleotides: TGTGCCAGCAGCTTAGCCGGGGACGAAGAGCAGTACTTC. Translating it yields CASSLAGDEEQYF. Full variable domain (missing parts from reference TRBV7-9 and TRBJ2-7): DTGVSQNPRHKITKRGQNVTFRCDPISEHNRLYWYRQTLGQGPEFLTYFQNEAQLEKSRLLSDRFSAERPKGSFSTLEIQRTEQGDSAMYLCASSLAGDEEQYFGPGTRLTVT.

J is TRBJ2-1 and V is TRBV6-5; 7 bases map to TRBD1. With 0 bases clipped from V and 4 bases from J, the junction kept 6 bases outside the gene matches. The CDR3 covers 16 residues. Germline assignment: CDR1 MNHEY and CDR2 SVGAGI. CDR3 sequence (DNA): TGTGCCAGCAGTTACTCAGGAGCAGGGGGTTACAATGAGCAGTTCTTC. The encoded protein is CASSYSGAGGYNEQFF.

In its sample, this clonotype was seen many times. The CDR3 loop is CSVCPGFYNEQFF. The DNA of the CDR3 is TGCAGCGTCTGCCCGGGATTTTACAATGAGCAGTTCTTC. The chain uses TRBV29-1 and TRBJ2-1; TRBD2 might be the D (5 bases). The V gene's germline CDR1 is SQVTM and CDR2 ANQGSEA. CDR3 length: 13 residues. The V end lost 6 bases, the J end lost 4 bases, and 13 bases lay between the germline ends.

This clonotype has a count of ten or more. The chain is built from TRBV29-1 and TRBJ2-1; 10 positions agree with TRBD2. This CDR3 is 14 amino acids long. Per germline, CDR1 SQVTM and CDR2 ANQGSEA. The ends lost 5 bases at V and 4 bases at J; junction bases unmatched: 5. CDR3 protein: CSVQGTSAYNEQFF. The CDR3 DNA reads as TGCAGCGTTCAGGGGACTAGCGCTTACAATGAGCAGTTCTTC.

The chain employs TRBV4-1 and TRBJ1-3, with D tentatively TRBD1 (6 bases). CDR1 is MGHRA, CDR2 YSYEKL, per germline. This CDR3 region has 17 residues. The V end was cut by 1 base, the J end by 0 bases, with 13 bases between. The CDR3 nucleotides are TGCGCCAGCAGCCAAGCAGGACAGAGAAGCTCTGGAAACACCATATATTTT. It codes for CASSQAGQRSSGNTIYF.

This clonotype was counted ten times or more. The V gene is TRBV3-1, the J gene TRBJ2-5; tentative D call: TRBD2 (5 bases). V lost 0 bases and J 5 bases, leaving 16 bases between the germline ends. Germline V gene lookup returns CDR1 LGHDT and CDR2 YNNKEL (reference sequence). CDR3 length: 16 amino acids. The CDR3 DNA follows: TGTGCCAGCAGCCAAGAAGAAGCGGCTACCTGGGAGACCCAGTACTTC. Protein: CASSQEEAATWETQYF.

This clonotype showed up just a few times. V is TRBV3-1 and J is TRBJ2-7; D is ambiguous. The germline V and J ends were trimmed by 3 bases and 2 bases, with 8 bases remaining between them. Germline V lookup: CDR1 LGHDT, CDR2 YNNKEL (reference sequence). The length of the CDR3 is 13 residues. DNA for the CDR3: TGTGCCAGCAGCCATCCGGAAGCCTACGAGCAGTACTTC. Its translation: CASSHPEAYEQYF.

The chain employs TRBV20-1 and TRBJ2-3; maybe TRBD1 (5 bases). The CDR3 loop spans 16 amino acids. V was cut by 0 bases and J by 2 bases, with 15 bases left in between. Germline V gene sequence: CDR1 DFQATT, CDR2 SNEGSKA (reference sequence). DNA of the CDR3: TGCAGTGCTAGAGACCAGACAGTTACCTTCACAGATACGCAGTATTTT. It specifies CSARDQTVTFTDTQYF.

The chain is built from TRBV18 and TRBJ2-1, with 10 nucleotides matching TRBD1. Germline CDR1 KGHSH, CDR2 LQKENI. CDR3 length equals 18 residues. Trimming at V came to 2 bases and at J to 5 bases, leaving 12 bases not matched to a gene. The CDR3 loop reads CASSPFSTGTGDHNEQFF. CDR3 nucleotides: TGTGCCAGCTCACCATTCAGCACCGGGACAGGGGACCACAATGAGCAGTTCTTC.